A selection of T cell receptor beta chains follows, all from one sample in a study of blood T cell repertoires in COVID-19. TCRdb keeps only in-frame clones here, not all; method: immunoSEQ multiplex PCR. The profile covers 150,000 to 200,000 clones, with around nine tenths appearing a single time and less than 5.5% taken by the ten largest. The sequenced material came from peripheral blood. The receptors here all came from a human donor in a cohort sampled during active COVID-19. Each CDR3 is given with its conserved first and last residue. Each record gives: J gene, D gene, clone size, V gene, CDR3 DNA, CDR3 protein. The D gene is left open where the match is weak. The size of a clone is reported for some rows only, either as once, few or many, or as a class for expanded clones.

J gene: TRBJ2-7; D gene: .; clone size: .; V gene: TRBV6-5; CDR3 DNA: TGTGCCAGCAGGGCGACGGGTGCCTACGAGCAGTACTTC; CDR3 protein: CASRATGAYEQYF
J gene: TRBJ1-1; D gene: .; clone size: few; V gene: TRBV30; CDR3 DNA: TGTGCCCGGCTCCCCGCAGGGAACACTGAAGCTTTCTTT; CDR3 protein: CARLPAGNTEAFF
J gene: TRBJ1-3; D gene: .; clone size: .; V gene: TRBV3-1/TRBV3-2; CDR3 DNA: TGTGCCAGCAGCCAATTGGGGGGCTCTGGAAACACCATATATTTT; CDR3 protein: CASSQLGGSGNTIYF
J gene: TRBJ2-7; D gene: .; clone size: .; V gene: TRBV5-1; CDR3 DNA: TGCGCCAGCAGCCCGGACAGCCCAACCTACGAGCAGTACTTC; CDR3 protein: CASSPDSPTYEQYF
J gene: TRBJ2-3; D gene: .; clone size: .; V gene: TRBV10-2; CDR3 DNA: TGCGCCAGCAGTGAGCCAGGAGGGGCAGATACGCAGTATTTT; CDR3 protein: CASSEPGGADTQYF
J gene: TRBJ1-4; D gene: TRBD1; clone size: .; V gene: TRBV5-1; CDR3 DNA: TGCGCCAGCAGCCCACAGGGGTCAGCTAATGAAAAACTGTTTTTT; CDR3 protein: CASSPQGSANEKLFF
J gene: TRBJ2-1; D gene: .; clone size: .; V gene: TRBV5-8; CDR3 DNA: TGTGCCAGCAGCTTGGGGGAGACGACCTACAATGAGCAGTTCTTC; CDR3 protein: CASSLGETTYNEQFF
J gene: TRBJ1-3; D gene: TRBD1; clone size: few; V gene: TRBV5-4; CDR3 DNA: TGTGCCAGCAGCGAACAGGGGTATCGAGACACCATATATTTT; CDR3 protein: CASSEQGYRDTIYF
J gene: TRBJ2-3; D gene: TRBD2; clone size: .; V gene: TRBV5-4; CDR3 DNA: TGTGCCAGCAGCGGAAGGACTAGCGTCGCAGATACGCAGTATTTT; CDR3 protein: CASSGRTSVADTQYF
J gene: TRBJ2-6; D gene: .; clone size: .; V gene: TRBV5-1; CDR3 DNA: TGCGCCAGCGGCCCAGAAAGTGGGGCCAACGTCCTGACTTTC; CDR3 protein: CASGPESGANVLTF
J gene: TRBJ1-1; D gene: .; clone size: once; V gene: TRBV7-8; CDR3 DNA: TGTGCCAGCACCCCCTCTAGACCGCATATGAACACTGAAGCTTTCTTT; CDR3 protein: CASTPSRPHMNTEAFF
J gene: TRBJ2-7; D gene: .; clone size: once; V gene: TRBV4-1; CDR3 DNA: TGCGCCAGCAGCGGACTCGAGTCAGCGTCCTACGAGCAGTACTTC; CDR3 protein: CASSGLESASYEQYF
J gene: TRBJ2-7; D gene: TRBD2; clone size: .; V gene: TRBV19; CDR3 DNA: TGTGCCAGTAGTATAAGTCCGCTAGCGGGAGGCACCTACGAGCAGTACTTC; CDR3 protein: CASSISPLAGGTYEQYF
J gene: TRBJ1-1; D gene: TRBD1; clone size: .; V gene: TRBV12-3/TRBV12-4; CDR3 DNA: TGTGCCAGCAGGGGGACAGGATTCTCCCAAGCTTTCTTT; CDR3 protein: CASRGTGFSQAFF
J gene: TRBJ1-1; D gene: .; clone size: .; V gene: TRBV19; CDR3 DNA: TGTGCCAGCCGACAGGAATCCATGAACACTGAAGCTTTCTTT; CDR3 protein: CASRQESMNTEAFF
J gene: TRBJ2-7; D gene: TRBD2; clone size: .; V gene: TRBV5-1; CDR3 DNA: TGCGCCAGCTCCAGGACTAGCGGAATCTACGAGCAGTACTTC; CDR3 protein: CASSRTSGIYEQYF
J gene: TRBJ2-3; D gene: .; clone size: .; V gene: TRBV11-1; CDR3 DNA: TGTGCCAGCAGCTTAGCTCTCGGCAGCGTTGGCACAGATACGCAGTATTTT; CDR3 protein: CASSLALGSVGTDTQYF
J gene: TRBJ2-1; D gene: .; clone size: .; V gene: TRBV6-2/TRBV6-3; CDR3 DNA: TGTGCCAGCAGTTACTCAGCAGGACACAATTACAATGAGCAGTTCTTC; CDR3 protein: CASSYSAGHNYNEQFF
J gene: TRBJ1-3; D gene: .; clone size: .; V gene: TRBV6-6; CDR3 DNA: TGTGCCAGCAGTCGAGACAGGACCTCTGGAAACACCATATATTTT; CDR3 protein: CASSRDRTSGNTIYF
J gene: TRBJ2-5; D gene: .; clone size: .; V gene: TRBV5-4; CDR3 DNA: TGTGCCAGCAGCGCCTTCGACAGCCCGACCCAGTACTTC; CDR3 protein: CASSAFDSPTQYF
J gene: TRBJ2-3; D gene: TRBD2; clone size: .; V gene: TRBV6-2/TRBV6-3; CDR3 DNA: TGTGCCAGCAGTTACTACCTAGCGGGGTCCACAGATACGCAGTATTTT; CDR3 protein: CASSYYLAGSTDTQYF
J gene: TRBJ1-5; D gene: TRBD1; clone size: .; V gene: TRBV7-9; CDR3 DNA: TGTGCCAGCAGCTCGGACAGGGACAATCAGCCCCAGCATTTT; CDR3 protein: CASSSDRDNQPQHF
J gene: TRBJ2-2; D gene: .; clone size: .; V gene: TRBV6-2/TRBV6-3; CDR3 DNA: TGTGCCAGCAGTCAGACCCTAGGTGGGACCGGGGAGCTGTTTTTT; CDR3 protein: CASSQTLGGTGELFF
J gene: TRBJ2-7; D gene: TRBD2; clone size: .; V gene: TRBV6-1; CDR3 DNA: TGTGCCAGCAGTGAACTAGCGGGAGTCTCCTACGAGCAGTACTTC; CDR3 protein: CASSELAGVSYEQYF
J gene: TRBJ2-2; D gene: .; clone size: .; V gene: TRBV24-1; CDR3 DNA: TGTGCCACCAGTAGCGCTTACGCTACCGGGGAGCTGTTTTTT; CDR3 protein: CATSSAYATGELFF
J gene: TRBJ1-2; D gene: TRBD1; clone size: once; V gene: TRBV10-2; CDR3 DNA: TGCGCCAGCAGTGGACAGGGGGCTTTCGATGGCTACACCTTC; CDR3 protein: CASSGQGAFDGYTF
J gene: TRBJ1-1; D gene: TRBD1; clone size: .; V gene: TRBV27; CDR3 DNA: TGTGCCAGCACCCCGGACAGGGTTGGGAACACTGAAGCTTTCTTT; CDR3 protein: CASTPDRVGNTEAFF
J gene: TRBJ1-4; D gene: .; clone size: .; V gene: TRBV12-3/TRBV12-4; CDR3 DNA: TGTGCCAGCAGTTCGACAGTTGAAAAACTGTTTTTT; CDR3 protein: CASSSTVEKLFF
J gene: TRBJ2-2; D gene: TRBD2; clone size: .; V gene: TRBV6-2/TRBV6-3; CDR3 DNA: TGTGCCAGCAGCCCACCGGGACTAGCGGGAGTAAGGTCCGGGGAGCTGTTTTTT; CDR3 protein: CASSPPGLAGVRSGELFF
J gene: TRBJ1-4; D gene: .; clone size: once; V gene: TRBV1; CDR3 DNA: TGCACCAGCAGCCAAGATAAGGACAGGGATAATGAAAAACTGTTTTTT; CDR3 protein: CTSSQDKDRDNEKLFF
J gene: TRBJ2-2; D gene: .; clone size: .; V gene: TRBV18; CDR3 DNA: TGTGCCAGCTCACCAAGGGGCGCGGCCGGGGAGCTGTTTTTT; CDR3 protein: CASSPRGAAGELFF
J gene: TRBJ1-1; D gene: TRBD1; clone size: .; V gene: TRBV7-2; CDR3 DNA: TGTGCCAGCAGTCAAGGACAGGGCCGGAACACTGAAGCTTTCTTT; CDR3 protein: CASSQGQGRNTEAFF
J gene: TRBJ2-1; D gene: TRBD2; clone size: .; V gene: TRBV10-3; CDR3 DNA: TGTGCCATCATGGAGGCTAGCGGGGGGTACAATGAGCAGTTCTTC; CDR3 protein: CAIMEASGGYNEQFF
J gene: TRBJ2-5; D gene: TRBD2; clone size: .; V gene: TRBV5-4; CDR3 DNA: TGTGCCAGCAGCTTGGGCCCCGGGGGGGCTAAAGAGACCCAGTACTTC; CDR3 protein: CASSLGPGGAKETQYF
J gene: TRBJ2-7; D gene: TRBD2; clone size: .; V gene: TRBV7-2; CDR3 DNA: TGTGCCAGCAGCTCTCGGGGGGGGCAGGGGTCCACCTACGAGCAGTACTTC; CDR3 protein: CASSSRGGQGSTYEQYF
J gene: TRBJ2-5; D gene: .; clone size: .; V gene: TRBV3-1/TRBV3-2; CDR3 DNA: TGTGCCAGCAGCGCCCGATCCCGGCGGGAGACCCAGTACTTC; CDR3 protein: CASSARSRRETQYF
J gene: TRBJ1-5; D gene: .; clone size: .; V gene: TRBV28; CDR3 DNA: TGTGCCAGCGCCTCACGTTCGGTCCCTAGCAATCAGCCCCAGCATTTT; CDR3 protein: CASASRSVPSNQPQHF
J gene: TRBJ2-1; D gene: TRBD2; clone size: .; V gene: TRBV2; CDR3 DNA: TGTGCCAGCAGTGAAGAAGCGGGGGGGCTACATGAGCAGTTCTTC; CDR3 protein: CASSEEAGGLHEQFF
J gene: TRBJ2-7; D gene: .; clone size: .; V gene: TRBV30; CDR3 DNA: TGTGCCTGGAGTCGGTCCTACGAGCAGTACTTC; CDR3 protein: CAWSRSYEQYF
J gene: TRBJ2-1; D gene: .; clone size: few; V gene: TRBV9; CDR3 DNA: TGTGCCAGCAGCATGGAAGGGGATGAGCAGTTCTTC; CDR3 protein: CASSMEGDEQFF
J gene: TRBJ2-1; D gene: TRBD2; clone size: .; V gene: TRBV5-1; CDR3 DNA: TGCGCCAGCAGGAGCGCAGCGGGGTCAGCTTACAATGAGCAGTTCTTC; CDR3 protein: CASRSAAGSAYNEQFF
J gene: TRBJ2-1; D gene: TRBD2; clone size: .; V gene: TRBV19; CDR3 DNA: TGTGCCAGTAGTCTGGGACTAGCGTTTGTCAATGAGCAGTTCTTC; CDR3 protein: CASSLGLAFVNEQFF
J gene: TRBJ1-5; D gene: TRBD1; clone size: .; V gene: TRBV28; CDR3 DNA: TGTGCCAGCAGTTTACCCCCGACAGGGACACCTCGTAGCAATCAGCCCCAGCATTTT; CDR3 protein: CASSLPPTGTPRSNQPQHF
J gene: TRBJ2-7; D gene: TRBD2; clone size: once; V gene: TRBV18; CDR3 DNA: TGTGCCAGCTCAGCAGCCGGGACTAGCGGCGAGCAGTACTTC; CDR3 protein: CASSAAGTSGEQYF
J gene: TRBJ2-2; D gene: .; clone size: .; V gene: TRBV6-2/TRBV6-3; CDR3 DNA: TGTGCCAGCAGTTGGCCAGGGGGGCTTAACACCGGGGAGCTGTTTTTT; CDR3 protein: CASSWPGGLNTGELFF
J gene: TRBJ2-3; D gene: .; clone size: once; V gene: TRBV30; CDR3 DNA: TGTGCCTGGAGTGTACTCACGAATACGCAGTATTTT; CDR3 protein: CAWSVLTNTQYF
J gene: TRBJ2-1; D gene: TRBD2; clone size: .; V gene: TRBV4-2; CDR3 DNA: TGTGCCAGCAGCCAAGTCCCCGGGACTAGCGGGGACAATGAGCAGTTCTTC; CDR3 protein: CASSQVPGTSGDNEQFF
J gene: TRBJ1-1; D gene: .; clone size: few; V gene: TRBV14; CDR3 DNA: TGTGCCAGCAGCACACAGGGATTTTACACTGAAGCTTTCTTT; CDR3 protein: CASSTQGFYTEAFF
J gene: TRBJ2-5; D gene: TRBD2; clone size: .; V gene: TRBV5-1; CDR3 DNA: TGCGCCAGCAGCTCACTTAGCGGGGGGTTTTTCCAAGAGACCCAGTACTTC; CDR3 protein: CASSSLSGGFFQETQYF
J gene: TRBJ2-3; D gene: TRBD2; clone size: .; V gene: TRBV30; CDR3 DNA: TGTGCCTGGAGTGTTTTAGGTAGCGGGGGGAGGTCAGATACGCAGTATTTT; CDR3 protein: CAWSVLGSGGRSDTQYF
J gene: TRBJ1-4; D gene: .; clone size: .; V gene: TRBV5-1; CDR3 DNA: TGCGCCAGCAGCTTGGGCGCCGCAACTAATGAAAAACTGTTTTTT; CDR3 protein: CASSLGAATNEKLFF
J gene: TRBJ1-5; D gene: TRBD1; clone size: .; V gene: TRBV16; CDR3 DNA: TGTGCCAGCAGCCGGACAGGGAATCAGCCCCAGCATTTT; CDR3 protein: CASSRTGNQPQHF
J gene: TRBJ2-7; D gene: TRBD1; clone size: .; V gene: TRBV3-1/TRBV3-2; CDR3 DNA: TGTGCCAGCAGCCAAGATCGTACAGGGGGCGGTGAGCAGTACTTC; CDR3 protein: CASSQDRTGGGEQYF